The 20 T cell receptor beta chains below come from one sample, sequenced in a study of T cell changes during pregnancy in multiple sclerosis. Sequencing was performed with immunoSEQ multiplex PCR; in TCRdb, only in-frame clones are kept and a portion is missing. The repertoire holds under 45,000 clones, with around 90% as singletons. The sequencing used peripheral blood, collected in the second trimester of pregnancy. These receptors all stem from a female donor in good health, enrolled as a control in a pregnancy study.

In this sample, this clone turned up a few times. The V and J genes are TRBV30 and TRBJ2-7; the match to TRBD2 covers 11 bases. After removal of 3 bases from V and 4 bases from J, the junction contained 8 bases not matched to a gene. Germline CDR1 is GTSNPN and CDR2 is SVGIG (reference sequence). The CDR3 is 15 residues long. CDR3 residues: CAWSLTSGSGYEQYF. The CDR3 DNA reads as TGTGCCTGGAGCCTAACTAGCGGGAGTGGGTACGAGCAGTACTTC.

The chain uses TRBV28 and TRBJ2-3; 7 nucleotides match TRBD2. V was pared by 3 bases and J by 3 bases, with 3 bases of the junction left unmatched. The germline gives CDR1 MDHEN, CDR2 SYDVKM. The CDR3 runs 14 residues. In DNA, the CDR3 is TGTGCCAGCAGTTTCTCTAGCGGTACAGATACGCAGTATTTT. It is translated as CASSFSSGTDTQYF.

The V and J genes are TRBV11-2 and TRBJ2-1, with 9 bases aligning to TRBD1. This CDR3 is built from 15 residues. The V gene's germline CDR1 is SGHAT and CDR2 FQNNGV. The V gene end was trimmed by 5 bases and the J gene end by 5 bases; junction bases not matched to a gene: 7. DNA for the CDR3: TGTGCCAGCAGCCGCAGACAGGGGGTGGACAATGAGCAGTTCTTC. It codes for CASSRRQGVDNEQFF. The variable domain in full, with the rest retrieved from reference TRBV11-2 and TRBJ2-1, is EAGVAQSPRYKIIEKRQSVAFWCNPISGHATLYWYQQILGQGPKLLIQFQNNGVVDDSQLPKDRFSAERLKGVDSTLKIQPAKLEDSAVYLCASSRRQGVDNEQFFGPGTRLTVL.

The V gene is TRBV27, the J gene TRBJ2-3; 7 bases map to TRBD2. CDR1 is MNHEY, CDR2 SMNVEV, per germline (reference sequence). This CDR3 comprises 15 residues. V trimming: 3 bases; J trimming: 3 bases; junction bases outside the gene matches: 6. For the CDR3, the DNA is TGTGCCAGCAGTTTCTTTGGCGGGAGAACAGATACGCAGTATTTT. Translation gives CASSFFGGRTDTQYF.

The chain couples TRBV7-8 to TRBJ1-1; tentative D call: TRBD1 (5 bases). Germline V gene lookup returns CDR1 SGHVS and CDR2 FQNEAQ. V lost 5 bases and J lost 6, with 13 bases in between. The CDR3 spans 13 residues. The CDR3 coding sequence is TGTGCCAGCAGCCCCTGGGGGGTTCCTGAAGCTTTCTTT. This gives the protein CASSPWGVPEAFF.

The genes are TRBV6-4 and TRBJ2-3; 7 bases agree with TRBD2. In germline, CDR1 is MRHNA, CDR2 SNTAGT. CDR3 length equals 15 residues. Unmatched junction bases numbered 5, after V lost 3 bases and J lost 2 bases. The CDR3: CASSEGAGTTDTQYF. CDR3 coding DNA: TGTGCCAGCAGTGAAGGAGCGGGGACCACAGATACGCAGTATTTT.

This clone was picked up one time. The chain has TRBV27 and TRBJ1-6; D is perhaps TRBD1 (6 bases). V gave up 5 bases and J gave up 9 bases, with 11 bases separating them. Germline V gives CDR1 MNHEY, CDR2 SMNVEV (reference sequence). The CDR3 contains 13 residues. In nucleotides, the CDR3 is TGTGCCAGCAGTGGGACAATGGGTTCACCCCTCCACTTT. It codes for CASSGTMGSPLHF.

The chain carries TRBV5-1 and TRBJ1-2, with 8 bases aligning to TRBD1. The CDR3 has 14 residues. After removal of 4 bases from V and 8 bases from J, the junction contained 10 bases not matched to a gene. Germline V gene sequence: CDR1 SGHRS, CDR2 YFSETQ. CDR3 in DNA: TGCGCCAGCAGCCCCGGAGACAGGGGAAAGGGCTACACCTTC. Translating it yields CASSPGDRGKGYTF.

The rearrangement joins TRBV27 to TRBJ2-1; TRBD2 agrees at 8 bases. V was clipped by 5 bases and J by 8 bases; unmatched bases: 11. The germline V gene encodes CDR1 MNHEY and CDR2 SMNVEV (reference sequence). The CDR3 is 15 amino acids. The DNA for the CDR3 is TGTGCCAGCAGTCCATATGCGGGAGGTCGGGATGAGCAGTTCTTC. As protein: CASSPYAGGRDEQFF.

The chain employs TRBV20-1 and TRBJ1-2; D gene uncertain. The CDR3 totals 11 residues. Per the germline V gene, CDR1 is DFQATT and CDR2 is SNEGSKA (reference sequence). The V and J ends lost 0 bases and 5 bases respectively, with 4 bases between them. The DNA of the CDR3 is TGCAGTGCTAGAGATCTGTATGGCTACACCTTC. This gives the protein CSARDLYGYTF.

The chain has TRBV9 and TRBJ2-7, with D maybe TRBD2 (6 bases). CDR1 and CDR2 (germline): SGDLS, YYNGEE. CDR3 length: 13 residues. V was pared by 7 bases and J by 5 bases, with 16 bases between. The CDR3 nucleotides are TGTGCCAGCGACATTGGGACGGGGGACGAGCAGTACTTC. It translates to CASDIGTGDEQYF.

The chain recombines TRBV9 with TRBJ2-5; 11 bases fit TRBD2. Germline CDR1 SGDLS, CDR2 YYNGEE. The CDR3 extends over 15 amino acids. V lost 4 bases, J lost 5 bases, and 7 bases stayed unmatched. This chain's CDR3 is CASSSPTSGVETQYF. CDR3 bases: TGTGCCAGCAGCTCCCCGACTAGCGGGGTCGAGACCCAGTACTTC.

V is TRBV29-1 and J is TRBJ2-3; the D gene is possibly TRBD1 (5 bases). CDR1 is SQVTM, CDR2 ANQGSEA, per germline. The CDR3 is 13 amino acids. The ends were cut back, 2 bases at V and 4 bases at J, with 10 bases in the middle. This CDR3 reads CSVEYQGPDTQYF. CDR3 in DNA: TGCAGCGTTGAATACCAGGGCCCAGATACGCAGTATTTT.

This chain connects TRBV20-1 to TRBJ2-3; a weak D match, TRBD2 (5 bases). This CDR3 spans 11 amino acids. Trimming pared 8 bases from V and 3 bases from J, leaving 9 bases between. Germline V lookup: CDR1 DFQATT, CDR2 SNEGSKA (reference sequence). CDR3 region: CSKRRTDTQYF. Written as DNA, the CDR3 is TGCAGTAAAAGGAGGACAGATACGCAGTATTTT.

This CDR3 is CSVLTDTNYGYTF. The CDR3 DNA is TGCAGCGTCTTGACAGACACTAACTATGGCTACACCTTC. The genes are TRBV29-1 and TRBJ1-2; D may be TRBD1 (5 bases). The germline CDR1 and CDR2 sequences are SQVTM and ANQGSEA. The CDR3 contains 13 residues. V was trimmed by 6 bases and J by 0 bases, leaving 11 bases between them. The variable domain in full, completed from reference TRBV29-1 and TRBJ1-2, reads SAVISQKPSRDICQRGTSLTIQCQVDSQVTMMFWYRQQPGQSLTLIATANQGSEATYESGFVIDKFPISRPNLTFSTLTVSNMSPEDSSIYLCSVLTDTNYGYTFGSGTRLTVV.

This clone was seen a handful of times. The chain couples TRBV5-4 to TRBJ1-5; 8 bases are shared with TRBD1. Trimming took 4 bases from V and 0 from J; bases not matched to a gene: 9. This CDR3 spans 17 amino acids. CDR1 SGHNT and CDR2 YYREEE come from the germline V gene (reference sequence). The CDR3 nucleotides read TGTGCCAGCAGCCTAAGGGGGACAGGCAATAGCAATCAGCCCCAGCATTTT. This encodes CASSLRGTGNSNQPQHF.

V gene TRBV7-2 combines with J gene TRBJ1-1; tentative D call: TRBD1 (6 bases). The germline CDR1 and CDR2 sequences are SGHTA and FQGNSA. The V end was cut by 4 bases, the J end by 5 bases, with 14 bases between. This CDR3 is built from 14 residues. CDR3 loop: CASSWGGARTEAFF. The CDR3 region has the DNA TGTGCCAGCAGCTGGGGGGGGGCGAGAACTGAAGCTTTCTTT.

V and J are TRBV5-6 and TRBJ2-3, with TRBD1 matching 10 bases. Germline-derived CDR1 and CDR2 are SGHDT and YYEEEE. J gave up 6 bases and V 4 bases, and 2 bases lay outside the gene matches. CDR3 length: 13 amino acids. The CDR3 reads CASSKDRGDTQYF. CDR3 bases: TGTGCCAGCAGCAAGGACAGGGGGGATACGCAGTATTTT.

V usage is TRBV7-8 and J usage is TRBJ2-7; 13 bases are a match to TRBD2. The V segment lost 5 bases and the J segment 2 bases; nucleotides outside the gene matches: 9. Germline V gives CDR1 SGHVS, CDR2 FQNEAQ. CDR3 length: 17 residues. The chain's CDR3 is CASSPPILAGGPYEQYF. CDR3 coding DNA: TGTGCCAGCAGCCCACCTATACTAGCGGGAGGGCCCTACGAGCAGTACTTC.

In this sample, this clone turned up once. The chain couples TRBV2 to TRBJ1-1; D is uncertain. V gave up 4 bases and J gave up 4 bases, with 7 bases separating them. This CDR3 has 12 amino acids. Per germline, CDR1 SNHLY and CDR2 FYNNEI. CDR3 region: CASSGGITEAFF. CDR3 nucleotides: TGTGCCAGCAGTGGAGGGATCACTGAAGCTTTCTTT.